A single sample gave rise to the 21 T cell receptor beta chains below, sequenced in a study of shared clonotypes between healthy human individuals. Profiling relied on immunoSEQ multiplex PCR, and the TCRdb table lists in-frame clones only, not all of them. The table shows about 2,100,000 clones, with 93% occurring only once. Terminally differentiated effector memory CD45RA+ cells were excluded by CCR7 positive selection of CD45RO-negative cells. The specimen sequenced was naive CD8+ T cells from PBMCs. All receptors derive from a man aged 18 to 29 in good health. Some clones in this sample may be carry-over from other donors' samples.

The chain uses TRBV6-1 and TRBJ2-5, with D unresolved. CDR1 MNHNS and CDR2 SASEGT come from the germline V gene. The length of the CDR3 is 13 residues. V dropped 7 bases and J dropped 2 bases, with 11 bases sitting between them. CDR3 nucleotide sequence: TGTGCCAGCACGGTAGGGCGGCAAGAGACCCAGTACTTC. Its protein is CASTVGRQETQYF.

The chain employs TRBV16 and TRBJ1-5; tentatively, D is TRBD1 (6 bases). Deletions cut 2 bases from V and 3 bases from J, with 11 bases between. This CDR3 comprises 15 residues. CDR1 and CDR2 (germline): KGHSY, FQNENV. CDR3 in amino acids: CASSQPDRNNQPQHF. CDR3 bases: TGTGCCAGCAGCCAACCCGACAGGAACAATCAGCCCCAGCATTTT. The full variable domain, completed using reference TRBV16 and TRBJ1-5, is GEEVAQTPKHLVRGEGQKAKLYCAPIKGHSYVFWYQQVLKNEFKFLISFQNENVFDETGMPKERFSAKCLPNSPCSLEIQATKLEDSAVYFCASSQPDRNNQPQHFGDGTRLSIL.

A word on this clone: This specimen includes other DNA sequences encoding the same CDR3. The V and J genes are TRBV30 and TRBJ2-1; 12 nucleotides agree with TRBD2. This CDR3 has 14 residues. Germline V CDR1 and CDR2: GTSNPN, SVGIG (reference sequence). The V gene end was trimmed by 4 bases and the J gene end by 10 bases; junction bases not matched to a gene: 8. The CDR3 sequence: CAWNLAGGPGEQFF. The CDR3 region has the DNA TGTGCCTGGAATCTAGCGGGAGGGCCGGGGGAGCAGTTCTTC.

The chain has TRBV28 and TRBJ1-5; D is uncertain. Trimming removed 5 bases from V and 8 bases from J, with 13 bases in between. Germline-derived CDR1 and CDR2 are MDHEN and SYDVKM. This CDR3 has 13 residues. Written as DNA, the CDR3 is TGTGCCAGCAGTGCACGTGGGTCGGAGCCCCAGCATTTT. Translation gives CASSARGSEPQHF.

The rearrangement links TRBV19 to TRBJ2-1; 8 bases map to TRBD1. V lost 6 bases, J lost 7 bases, and 2 bases stayed unmatched. The CDR3 extends over 12 amino acids. Per the germline V gene, CDR1 is LNHDA and CDR2 is SQIVND (reference sequence). The CDR3 loop reads CASSRDRNEQFF. The CDR3 nucleotides are TGTGCCAGTAGCCGGGACAGGAATGAGCAGTTCTTC.

J is TRBJ2-3 and V is TRBV5-1; tentatively, D is TRBD2 (6 bases). The germline V gene has CDR1 SGHRS and CDR2 YFSETQ. Trimming shortened V by 0 bases and J by 3 bases, and 14 bases separated the two germline ends. The CDR3 is 16 residues long. CDR3 DNA: TGCGCCAGCAGCTTGGGCGGGACCCCCCCTACAGATACGCAGTATTTT. This codes for CASSLGGTPPTDTQYF.

CDR3 DNA: TGTGCCAGCAGCTTTGGGACCAGGGCGGATGAAAAACTGTTTTTT. It codes for CASSFGTRADEKLFF. V is TRBV7-6 and J is TRBJ1-4; TRBD1 might be the D (5 bases). Trimming shortened V by 3 bases and J by 6 bases, and 14 bases separated the two germline ends. The CDR3 consists of 15 residues. The germline V gene has CDR1 SGHVS and CDR2 FNYEAQ.

This clone was seen a single time. V usage is TRBV10-2 and J usage is TRBJ1-2, with D possibly matching TRBD1 (6 bases). Germline-derived CDR1 and CDR2 are WSHSY and SAAADI. The CDR3 runs to 15 residues. V gave up 2 bases and J gave up 4 bases, with 14 bases separating them. In DNA form, the CDR3 reads TGCGCCAGCAGTGAGGGCCTCGGGGGCCGCTATGGCTACACCTTC. This encodes CASSEGLGGRYGYTF.

The CDR3 nucleotides read TGTGCCAGCAGCCCTGGTCCTCCCTACGAGCAGTACTTC. This translates into CASSPGPPYEQYF. J is TRBJ2-7 and V is TRBV7-7; no clear D. The CDR3 covers 13 residues. From germline, CDR1 is SSHAT and CDR2 FNYEAQ (reference sequence). Trimming left V 5 bases short and J 2 bases short, with 10 bases between.

J is TRBJ2-1 and V is TRBV27; the D gene is possibly TRBD1 (5 bases). Germline V gene data show CDR1 as MNHEY and CDR2 as SMNVEV (reference sequence). The CDR3 runs 15 residues. Deletions cut 0 bases from V and 2 bases from J, with 8 bases between. As DNA, the CDR3 is TGTGCCAGCAGTTTATCAGGGGCGCCCTACAATGAGCAGTTCTTC. As protein: CASSLSGAPYNEQFF.

The rearrangement joins TRBV7-9 to TRBJ1-4, with TRBD1 matching 9 bases. After removal of 5 bases from V and 8 bases from J, the junction contained 6 bases not matched to a gene. Germline V gene data show CDR1 as SEHNR and CDR2 as FQNEAQ (reference sequence). The CDR3 loop spans 14 amino acids. CDR3 amino acids: CASSRTGVWEKLFF. For the CDR3, the DNA is TGTGCCAGCAGCAGGACAGGGGTTTGGGAAAAACTGTTTTTT.

This clone is a singleton in its sample. V is TRBV5-5 and J is TRBJ2-7, with D possibly matching TRBD1 (6 bases). The CDR3 totals 13 residues. V gave up 4 bases and J gave up 4 bases, with 12 bases separating them. Germline V CDR1 and CDR2: SGHKS, YYEKEE (reference sequence). The CDR3 loop reads CASSKDRFYEQYF. Here the CDR3 DNA reads TGTGCCAGCAGCAAGGACAGATTTTACGAGCAGTACTTC. Drawing the rest from reference TRBV5-5 and TRBJ2-7, the complete variable domain is DAGVTQSPTHLIKTRGQQVTLRCSPISGHKSVSWYQQVLGQGPQFIFQYYEKEERGRGNFPDRFSARQFPNYSSELNVNALLLGDSALYLCASSKDRFYEQYFGPGTRLTVT.

This clone has only a few counts. J is TRBJ1-4 and V is TRBV19, with 11 bases lining up with TRBD1. The CDR3 is 14 amino acids. V lost 6 bases and J lost 5; bases outside the gene matches: 2. Germline values: CDR1 LNHDA, CDR2 SQIVND (reference sequence). The CDR3 DNA sequence: TGTGCCAGTAGCTGGACAGGGGGCAATGAAAAACTGTTTTTT. Amino acid sequence: CASSWTGGNEKLFF.

The chain combines TRBV5-4 with TRBJ2-1; D is ambiguous. The CDR3 loop spans 14 amino acids. The ends were cut back, 4 bases at V and 6 bases at J, with 14 bases in the middle. Germline CDR1 is SGHNT and CDR2 is YYREEE (reference sequence). The CDR3 bases are TGTGCCAGCAGCCGCCGTGAGGACCGCAATGAGCAGTTCTTC. Encoded protein: CASSRREDRNEQFF. The full variable domain, in which reference TRBV5-4 and TRBJ2-1 provide the parts outside the CDR3, is ETGVTQSPTHLIKTRGQQVTLRCSSQSGHNTVSWYQQALGQGPQFIFQYYREEENGRGNFPPRFSGLQFPNYSSELNVNALELDDSALYLCASSRREDRNEQFFGPGTRLTVL.

This chain connects TRBV19 to TRBJ1-1, with 8 bases identical to TRBD1. The germline gives CDR1 LNHDA, CDR2 SQIVND (reference sequence). The CDR3 totals 13 residues. V lost 8 bases and J lost 9; bases outside the gene matches: 11. CDR3 loop: CASLVGTGFQAFF. Here the CDR3 DNA reads TGTGCCAGTTTAGTCGGGACAGGATTCCAAGCTTTCTTT.

The rearrangement joins TRBV18 to TRBJ2-7; 7 bases map to TRBD1. Germline V gene data show CDR1 as KGHSH and CDR2 as LQKENI. The trim removed 5 bases at V and 0 bases at J, leaving 10 bases unmatched. The CDR3 runs to 16 residues. CDR3 nucleotide sequence: TGTGCCAGCTCAGCATTACAGGGGCCAAGCTCCTACGAGCAGTACTTC. This translates into CASSALQGPSSYEQYF.

V is TRBV5-4 and J is TRBJ1-2; possibly TRBD1 for D (5 bases). Per germline, CDR1 SGHNT and CDR2 YYREEE (reference sequence). Trimming stripped 4 bases from V and 7 bases from J, with 14 bases between. This CDR3 comprises 13 residues. This CDR3 reads CASSILRVFGYTF. CDR3 DNA: TGTGCCAGCAGCATACTCAGGGTCTTTGGCTACACCTTC.

This rearrangement joins TRBV27 to TRBJ2-7; no definite D call. This CDR3 is 14 amino acids long. V was cut by 4 bases and J by 11 bases, with 21 bases left in between. Germline V gene sequence: CDR1 MNHEY, CDR2 SMNVEV (reference sequence). CDR3 in amino acids: CASSSTFPVRKEYF. Written as DNA, the CDR3 is TGTGCCAGCAGTTCCACATTCCCCGTCAGAAAGGAGTACTTC.

Of note for this clone: At one of its ends the junction is not consistent with the germline gene, which may arise from a read error. Other DNA variants within this sample encode the same CDR3. The chain uses TRBV27 and TRBJ2-1; D remains unclear. Germline CDR1 reads MNHEY; CDR2 reads SMNVEV (reference sequence). CDR3 length equals 12 residues. CDR3 protein: CASSLSYNEQFF. CDR3 in DNA: TGTGCCAGCAGTCTATCGTACAATGAGCAGTTCTTC.

The chain couples TRBV7-9 to TRBJ2-7, with D perhaps matching TRBD1 or TRBD2 (5 bases each). Trimming cost V 4 bases and J 6 bases, with 16 bases left between them. From germline, CDR1 is SEHNR and CDR2 FQNEAQ (reference sequence). This CDR3 has 14 amino acids. The CDR3 region has the DNA TGTGCCAGCAGCTCAGGGAGCCGCCCGGGCGAGCAGTACTTC. Translation: CASSSGSRPGEQYF.

The rearrangement links TRBV6-5 to TRBJ2-1, with 7 nucleotides matching TRBD2. V dropped 3 bases and J dropped 14; count of bases not matched to a gene: 7. Germline V CDR1 and CDR2: MNHEY, SVGAGI. This CDR3 region has 12 residues. CDR3 sequence reads: CASSYPSGGEFF. The CDR3 DNA sequence: TGTGCCAGCAGTTATCCTTCTGGGGGGGAGTTCTTC.